Shown below are 16 T cell receptor beta chains from a single sample sequenced in a study of shared clonotypes between healthy human individuals. Here immunoSEQ multiplex PCR was the method, and the copy in TCRdb shows in-frame clones only, minus some. The sample has around 300,000 clones, more than 75% seen once; the top ten hold 15% to 20%. The specimen sequenced was memory CD8+ T cells sorted from blood. Specified subset: CD45RO+ cells pooled with CCR7-negative TemRA cells. Source of these receptors: a man aged 18 to 29 in good health.

The V call is TRBV5-5, the J call TRBJ2-1; 9 positions match TRBD2. The germline V gene encodes CDR1 SGHKS and CDR2 YYEKEE (reference sequence). Trimming removed 4 bases from V and 7 bases from J; junction bases left unmatched: 12. The CDR3 contains 16 residues. CDR3 sequence: CASSPLGLAGVNEQFF. The CDR3, as DNA: TGTGCCAGCAGCCCACTTGGATTAGCGGGAGTAAATGAGCAGTTCTTC.

The gene calls are TRBV2 and TRBJ2-5, with a weak D call TRBD2 (6 bases). The CDR3 is 14 amino acids. CDR1 and CDR2 (germline): SNHLY, FYNNEI. Trimming removed 8 bases from V and 4 bases from J, with 17 bases in between. Here the CDR3 reads CASPPGRRPETQYF. The CDR3 nucleotides read TGTGCCAGCCCACCGGGGAGGCGTCCAGAGACCCAGTACTTC.

Details on this clone: At the DNA level, this CDR3 is encoded by other sequences in the same sample as well. The CDR3 nucleotides are TGTGCCAGCAGCTTGGGCGAAAACACTGAAGCTTTCTTT. It encodes CASSLGENTEAFF. The V gene is TRBV5-6, the J gene TRBJ1-1; D gene uncertain. Germline V gives CDR1 SGHDT, CDR2 YYEEEE. This CDR3 is built from 13 residues. Deletions cut 0 bases from V and 2 bases from J, with 5 bases between.

This clone showed up just a few times. The chain joins TRBV27 to TRBJ2-2; 8 bases fit TRBD1. With 7 bases clipped from V and 4 bases from J, the junction kept 5 bases outside the gene matches. This CDR3 is built from 14 residues. Germline lookup yields CDR1 MNHEY and CDR2 SMNVEV (reference sequence). The CDR3 loop is CASKRQGTTGELFF. CDR3 nucleotide sequence: TGTGCCAGCAAAAGACAGGGGACCACCGGGGAGCTGTTTTTT.

The rearrangement links TRBV5-1 to TRBJ2-2; D is tentatively TRBD1 or TRBD2 (7 bases each). V shed 3 bases and J shed 4 bases, with 13 bases lying between them. Germline V gene sequence: CDR1 SGHRS, CDR2 YFSETQ. The CDR3 runs 15 residues. CDR3: CASSWEGQTTGELFF. In nucleotides, the CDR3 is TGCGCCAGCAGCTGGGAGGGACAGACCACCGGGGAGCTGTTTTTT. The whole variable domain, remainder taken from reference TRBV5-1 and TRBJ2-2, is KAGVTQTPRYLIKTRGQQVTLSCSPISGHRSVSWYQQTPGQGLQFLFEYFSETQRNKGNFPGRFSGRQFSNSRSEMNVSTLELGDSALYLCASSWEGQTTGELFFGEGSRLTVL.

CDR3 protein: CASSYPGTVNYGYTF. The CDR3 nucleotides are TGTGCCAGCAGCTACCCGGGGACTGTTAACTATGGCTACACCTTC. The rearrangement links TRBV7-9 to TRBJ1-2; D is perhaps TRBD1 (5 bases). V lost 4 bases and J lost 1, with 13 bases in between. There are 15 residues in the CDR3. Germline V gene lookup returns CDR1 SEHNR and CDR2 FQNEAQ (reference sequence). Drawing the rest from reference TRBV7-9 and TRBJ1-2, the complete variable domain is DTGVSQNPRHKITKRGQNVTFRCDPISEHNRLYWYRQTLGQGPEFLTYFQNEAQLEKSRLLSDRFSAERPKGSFSTLEIQRTEQGDSAMYLCASSYPGTVNYGYTFGSGTRLTVV.

V and J are TRBV5-6 and TRBJ2-7; TRBD2 agrees at 11 bases. CDR3 length equals 16 residues. V dropped 4 bases and J dropped 1; count of bases not matched to a gene: 7. Germline V lookup: CDR1 SGHDT, CDR2 YYEEEE. The CDR3 nucleotides read TGTGCCAGCAGCCAATGGACTAGCGGGCATTCCTACGAGCAGTACTTC. Protein sequence: CASSQWTSGHSYEQYF.

The chain carries TRBV4-1 and TRBJ2-1; D is unresolved. This CDR3 contains 16 residues. Per the germline V gene, CDR1 is MGHRA and CDR2 is YSYEKL. Deletions cut 4 bases from V and 1 base from J, with 14 bases between. Written as DNA, the CDR3 is TGCGCCAGCAGCCCGGACCGGGCGTCTTCCTACAATGAGCAGTTCTTC. Translation: CASSPDRASSYNEQFF.

This chain links TRBV11-2 with TRBJ2-7; D is uncertain. The CDR3 runs 13 residues. Germline V gene sequence: CDR1 SGHAT, CDR2 FQNNGV. Between the trimmed V and J ends, which lost 4 bases and 4 bases, there was a span of 11 bases. The CDR3 DNA is TGTGCCAGCAGCTCCGGACCGACTTACGAGCAGTACTTC. This codes for CASSSGPTYEQYF.

The V and J genes are TRBV11-2 and TRBJ2-1; D uncertain. This CDR3 is built from 13 residues. CDR1 and CDR2 from the germline V gene are SGHAT and FQNNGV. The V gene lost 0 bases and the J gene lost 7 bases, with 7 bases spanning the gap. The CDR3 sequence: CASSLEDSNEQFF. The CDR3 DNA is TGTGCCAGCAGCTTAGAGGATTCGAATGAGCAGTTCTTC. The variable domain in full, completed from reference TRBV11-2 and TRBJ2-1, reads EAGVAQSPRYKIIEKRQSVAFWCNPISGHATLYWYQQILGQGPKLLIQFQNNGVVDDSQLPKDRFSAERLKGVDSTLKIQPAKLEDSAVYLCASSLEDSNEQFFGPGTRLTVL.

This clone was observed a handful of times. The rearrangement joins TRBV13 to TRBJ1-4, with D perhaps matching TRBD1 (5 bases). Germline CDR1 and CDR2: PRHDT and FYEKMQ (reference sequence). The CDR3 is 13 residues long. Trimming pared 6 bases from V and 5 bases from J, leaving 10 bases between. DNA of the CDR3: TGTGCCAGCAGTAGGGGCGGCAATGAAAAACTGTTTTTT. Residues: CASSRGGNEKLFF.

The rearrangement links TRBV4-1 to TRBJ1-1; possibly TRBD1 for D (6 bases). V lost 1 base and J 3 bases, leaving 12 bases between the germline ends. This CDR3 has 15 amino acids. Germline V gene sequence: CDR1 MGHRA, CDR2 YSYEKL. For the CDR3, the DNA is TGCGCCAGCAGCCAAGTCACAGGGAGGGACACTGAAGCTTTCTTT. This translates into CASSQVTGRDTEAFF.

This sequence joins TRBV2 and TRBJ2-1, with D possibly being TRBD1 or TRBD2 (5 bases each). Looked up from germline, CDR1 is SNHLY and CDR2 is FYNNEI. V lost 2 bases and J 2 bases, leaving 13 bases between the germline ends. CDR3 length: 16 amino acids. Written as DNA, the CDR3 is TGTGCCAGCAGTGAACGGGGACCACGGACCTACAATGAGCAGTTCTTC. Translating it yields CASSERGPRTYNEQFF. The full variable domain, in which reference TRBV2 and TRBJ2-1 provide the parts outside the CDR3, is EPEVTQTPSHQVTQMGQEVILRCVPISNHLYFYWYRQILGQKVEFLVSFYNNEISEKSEIFDDQFSVERPDGSNFTLKIRSTKLEDSAMYFCASSERGPRTYNEQFFGPGTRLTVL.

This clone turned up a few times. The chain carries TRBV7-2 and TRBJ2-7; TRBD1 aligns across 11 bases. The CDR3 spans 14 residues. The J segment lost 2 bases and the V segment lost 4 bases, leaving 1 base of the junction unmatched. Germline V gene sequence: CDR1 SGHTA, CDR2 FQGNSA. The CDR3 is CASSWGQGAYEQYF. CDR3 DNA sequence: TGTGCCAGCAGCTGGGGACAGGGGGCCTACGAGCAGTACTTC.

The chain carries TRBV13 and TRBJ2-1; D is uncertain. The CDR3 consists of 16 residues. The germline V and J ends were trimmed by 2 bases and 4 bases, with 15 bases remaining between them. Germline-derived CDR1 and CDR2 are PRHDT and FYEKMQ (reference sequence). The DNA of the CDR3 is TGTGCCAGCAGCTTACTCTCCGCTATTAGGTACAATGAGCAGTTCTTC. It is translated as CASSLLSAIRYNEQFF.

Details on this clone: It differs at one base from a far larger clone, so likely a read error. This rearrangement joins TRBV11-2 to TRBJ1-2; D may be TRBD1 (5 bases). The CDR3 extends over 16 amino acids. Germline CDR1 is SGHAT and CDR2 is FQNNGV. The ends were cut back, 1 base at V and 2 bases at J, with 14 bases in the middle. CDR3 region: CASSLGYRGHNYGYTF. The CDR3 DNA reads as TGTGCCAGCAGCTTAGGTTATAGAGGACACAACTATGGCTACACCTTC.